A single sample is the source of the 20 T cell receptor beta chains below, sequenced in a study of shared clonotypes between healthy human individuals. The assay was immunoSEQ multiplex PCR, and TCRdb's table has in-frame clones only and misses some. Seen here are some 2,400,000 clones, almost 96% observed once, and the top ten hold about 0.13%. Sequencing used naive CD4+ T cells sorted from blood. Specified subset: CD45RA+ positively selected. These receptors all stem from a man between 18 and 35 years old in good health.

This rearrangement joins TRBV6-6 to TRBJ2-7; tentative D call: TRBD2 (5 bases). V lost 11 bases to trimming and J lost 6 bases, with 20 bases between them. The length of the CDR3 is 13 residues. The V gene's germline CDR1 is MNHNY and CDR2 SVGAGI (reference sequence). CDR3 nucleotide sequence: TGTGCCGGTAAGGGAAGCAAGGAGGCCGAGCAGTACTTC. Residues: CAGKGSKEAEQYF.

This clone showed up just a few times. CDR3 sequence reads: CASTLTPGHLALGYTF. Here the CDR3 DNA reads TGTGCCAGTACCCTTACACCGGGACATTTAGCCTTAGGCTACACCTTC. This chain joins TRBV19 and TRBJ1-2, with a weak D call TRBD1 (6 bases). V shed 7 bases and J shed 8 bases, with 26 bases lying between them. CDR3 length: 16 residues. Germline CDR1 LNHDA, CDR2 SQIVND (reference sequence).

The J gene is TRBJ2-7, the V gene TRBV10-3; 8 bases are a match to TRBD2. V was clipped by 5 bases and J by 4 bases; unmatched bases: 4. Germline-derived CDR1 and CDR2 are ENHRY and SYGVKD. The CDR3 totals 13 residues. Here the CDR3 reads CAISSGGNYEQYF. CDR3 nucleotide sequence: TGTGCCATCAGTAGCGGGGGAAATTACGAGCAGTACTTC.

The V gene is TRBV4-3, the J gene TRBJ2-7, with TRBD2 matching 8 bases. The CDR3 length is 16 residues. J gave up 1 base and V 1 base, and 6 bases lay outside the gene matches. The V gene's germline CDR1 is LGHNA and CDR2 YSLEER. This chain's CDR3 is CASSQGGLAGSYEQYF. CDR3 sequence (DNA): TGCGCCAGCAGCCAAGGTGGCCTAGCGGGTTCCTACGAGCAGTACTTC.

V gene TRBV30 combines with J gene TRBJ1-3; D is unresolved. Trimming pared 0 bases from V and 0 bases from J, leaving 6 bases between. Germline CDR1 reads GTSNPN; CDR2 reads SVGIG (reference sequence). The CDR3 has 14 residues. DNA of the CDR3: TGTGCCTGGAGTGTACTTGACTCTGGAAACACCATATATTTT. Encoded protein: CAWSVLDSGNTIYF.

This chain's CDR3 is CASSSWTQSGNEQFF. In DNA, the CDR3 is TGTGCCAGCAGTTCCTGGACTCAATCGGGGAATGAGCAGTTCTTC. This chain uses TRBV27 with TRBJ2-1; a weak D match, TRBD2 (5 bases). CDR1 MNHEY and CDR2 SMNVEV come from the germline V gene (reference sequence). The CDR3 loop spans 15 amino acids. V was clipped by 4 bases and J by 7 bases, with 17 bases between them.

This chain uses TRBV6-1 with TRBJ2-5; 10 bases line up with TRBD2. V gave up 4 bases and J gave up 5 bases; unmatched junction bases: 16. The CDR3 is made up of 18 amino acids. Germline V gene sequence: CDR1 MNHNS, CDR2 SASEGT. CDR3 in DNA: TGTGCCAGCAGTGCTACCCCTAGAACTAGCGGGGCCAAGGAGACCCAGTACTTC. It yields the protein CASSATPRTSGAKETQYF.

The chain joins TRBV28 to TRBJ1-2, with TRBD1 identical over 8 bases. The CDR3 consists of 19 residues. CDR1 is MDHEN and CDR2 is SYDVKM in the germline V gene. Trimming cost V 6 bases and J 4 bases; bases outside gene matches: 22. CDR3 loop: CASSPSQGAGNLLGYGYTF. The CDR3 DNA follows: TGTGCCAGCAGCCCGTCTCAGGGGGCAGGGAACTTGCTGGGCTATGGCTACACCTTC.

The V call is TRBV28, the J call TRBJ1-5; D perhaps matches TRBD1 (5 bases). The germline V gene has CDR1 MDHEN and CDR2 SYDVKM. V was pared by 7 bases and J by 4 bases, with 14 bases between. The CDR3 runs 14 residues. The CDR3 loop is CASTAPDRNQPQHF. The DNA of the CDR3 is TGTGCCAGCACCGCACCCGACAGAAATCAGCCCCAGCATTTT.

This sequence joins TRBV6-1 and TRBJ2-5, with D maybe TRBD2 (6 bases). Trimming cost V 2 bases and J 4 bases, with 17 bases left between them. Germline V gene data show CDR1 as MNHNS and CDR2 as SASEGT. CDR3 length: 16 amino acids. Written as DNA, the CDR3 is TGTGCCAGCAGTGAAATGACCGCACGGGGAGGAGAGACCCAGTACTTC. This translates into CASSEMTARGGETQYF.

This sequence joins TRBV28 and TRBJ1-2; TRBD1 matches at 7 bases. Germline CDR1 is MDHEN and CDR2 is SYDVKM. The V gene end was trimmed by 5 bases and the J gene end by 8 bases; junction bases not matched to a gene: 14. There are 15 residues in the CDR3. CDR3 sequence: CASSLGQPTLGGYTF. DNA for the CDR3: TGTGCCAGCAGTCTGGGACAGCCCACCTTAGGAGGCTACACCTTC.

The gene calls are TRBV7-8 and TRBJ2-7; TRBD2 agrees at 9 bases. J lost 0 bases, V lost 3 bases, and 6 bases had no gene match. The CDR3 is made up of 16 amino acids. Per the germline V gene, CDR1 is SGHVS and CDR2 is FQNEAQ. The CDR3 DNA sequence: TGTGCCAGCAGCTTTAGTCGACTAGCGGACTCCTACGAGCAGTACTTC. Residues: CASSFSRLADSYEQYF.

This chain joins TRBV28 and TRBJ1-4, with D possibly being TRBD1 (5 bases). Germline CDR1 reads MDHEN; CDR2 reads SYDVKM. The ends were cut back, 10 bases at V and 0 bases at J, with 15 bases in the middle. CDR3 size: 15 residues. DNA of the CDR3: TGTGCCACGCGCATCGGGGGTTCAACTAATGAAAAACTGTTTTTT. It codes for CATRIGGSTNEKLFF.

In the case of this clone: Distinct nucleotide sequences in the sample also encode this CDR3. The chain is built from TRBV5-1 and TRBJ2-7, with no clear D. The ends were cut back, 0 bases at V and 1 base at J, with 8 bases in the middle. CDR3 length: 14 amino acids. Germline V gene sequence: CDR1 SGHRS, CDR2 YFSETQ. For the CDR3, the DNA is TGCGCCAGCAGCTTGGTGGCAGGTTCCTACGAGCAGTACTTC. It specifies CASSLVAGSYEQYF.

The rearrangement links TRBV4-2 to TRBJ1-2; the D gene is possibly TRBD1 (5 bases). CDR3 size: 12 residues. Germline CDR1 reads LGHNA; CDR2 reads YNFKEQ. The germline V and J ends were trimmed by 11 bases and 4 bases, with 14 bases remaining between them. The CDR3 sequence: CAAGGGGYGYTF. The DNA of the CDR3 is TGTGCCGCCGGGGGGGGAGGCTATGGCTACACCTTC.

The CDR3 DNA reads as TGTGCCACCCGGAGGGTGGAAAACACTGAAGCTTTCTTT. Encoded protein: CATRRVENTEAFF. The chain recombines TRBV19 with TRBJ1-1; D is uncertain. The ends were cut back, 10 bases at V and 2 bases at J, with 14 bases in the middle. The germline V gene encodes CDR1 LNHDA and CDR2 SQIVND (reference sequence). The CDR3 covers 13 residues.

This chain links TRBV18 with TRBJ2-7; D might be TRBD1 (6 bases). The V gene's germline CDR1 is KGHSH and CDR2 LQKENI. The CDR3 runs 16 residues. Trimming left V 3 bases short and J 7 bases short, with 22 bases between. The CDR3 DNA is TGTGCCAGCTCACCGGGTGGGACAAGGGGGAATTTGGAGCAGTACTTC. Encoded protein: CASSPGGTRGNLEQYF. Looking up the rest from reference TRBV18 and TRBJ2-7 gives the full variable domain: NAGVMQNPRHLVRRRGQEARLRCSPMKGHSHVYWYRQLPEEGLKFMVYLQKENIIDESGMPKERFSAEFPKEGPSILRIQQVVRGDSAAYFCASSPGGTRGNLEQYFGPGTRLTVT.

Of note for this clone: Other DNA sequences in the same sample also yield this CDR3. The chain couples TRBV6-5 to TRBJ1-4; D is unclear. The CDR3 totals 11 residues. The ends were cut back, 6 bases at V and 5 bases at J, with 4 bases in the middle. Germline CDR1 is MNHEY and CDR2 is SVGAGI. The CDR3 coding sequence is TGTGCCAGCAGGGGCAATGAAAAACTGTTTTTT. Residues: CASRGNEKLFF.

The genes are TRBV5-1 and TRBJ2-2, with 8 bases that match TRBD1. V lost 2 bases and J lost 6; bases outside the gene matches: 6. Germline CDR1 and CDR2: SGHRS and YFSETQ. The CDR3 runs to 15 residues. The DNA of the CDR3 is TGCGCCAGCAGCTTAGGACAGGGTTCGTCCGGGGAGCTGTTTTTT. This sequence encodes CASSLGQGSSGELFF.

The rearrangement uses TRBV11-2 and TRBJ2-5, with TRBD1 matching 11 bases. Trimming took 6 bases from V and 5 from J; bases not matched to a gene: 5. From germline, CDR1 is SGHAT and CDR2 FQNNGV. There are 14 residues in the CDR3. DNA for the CDR3: TGTGCCAGCAGTAGGACAGGGGGCTCGGAGACCCAGTACTTC. It codes for CASSRTGGSETQYF.